This entry is about one T cell receptor (beta chain). No antigen is known for it. This sample was included in a study of CD8 T cells in ankylosing spondylitis. Broader study findings: Disease-linked clones were CD8+ and relatively rare in peripheral blood. In reactive arthritis synovial fluid and blood, some motif variants had been reported before. Disease-associated clones were reportedly significantly overrepresented in matched ankylosing spondylitis synovial fluid.

5'-RACE, quantitative and with molecular barcodes, yielded the TCR beta libraries. TCRdb re-analysed the 5' RACE reads in MiXCR, keeping a single row per CDR3 protein. Of some 340,000 distinct CDR3 sequences listed, about 15% are singletons. Input material: blood, either unsorted or a sorted T cell fraction (not recorded which). The clonotype originates from a male donor with ankylosing spondylitis or in good health (not recorded which).

DNA of the CDR3: TGTGCCAGCAGTTCTAGCGGGGGGGCGATCGGGGAGCTGTTTTTT. Translation: CASSSSGGAIGELFF. V usage is TRBV12-3 or TRBV12-4 and J usage is TRBJ2-2, with 12 bases identical to TRBD2. V gave up 4 bases and J gave up 7 bases; unmatched junction bases: 4. The CDR3 covers 15 residues.